The sequence of this T cell receptor (beta chain) was determined in a study of blood T cell repertoires in COVID-19. Study background: Whether acute or convalescent, the COVID-19 samples came from the United States, Italy and Spain. T cells, B-cell-depleted T cells, or PBMCs provided the cDNA or gDNA that served as material.

While infection was still active, Seattle patients were enrolled and then followed longitudinally. V lost 2 bases and J lost 0; bases outside the gene matches: 5. The germline CDR1 and CDR2 sequences are MNHEY and SMNVEV (reference sequence). The CDR3 is made up of 17 amino acids. In the authors' methods: Amplifying reference gene primers gave estimates of nucleated cell counts. Assay: immunoSEQ multiplex PCR; the TCRdb copy retains only in-frame clones and omits some. That table gives V, J and clone size, and the DNA gave D and trimming. The repertoire includes some 69,000 clones, 90% of them detected once, and approximately 0.49% sits in the top ten.

This receptor was obtained from a man aged 45 to 65 with COVID-19, enrolled during active disease. This chain links TRBV27 with TRBJ2-2; 8 bases match TRBD1. The sequenced sample was peripheral blood. Written as DNA, the CDR3 is TGTGCCAGCAGTTTACGGACAGGGTTTACGAACACCGGGGAGCTGTTTTTT. It codes for CASSLRTGFTNTGELFF.